This T cell receptor (beta chain) is from a study of patients and donors after allogeneic stem cell transplantation. With 2 bases removed from V and 14 bases from J, the gap between germline ends came to 23 bases. Germline CDR1 GTSNPN, CDR2 SVGIG (reference sequence). The CDR3 has 14 amino acids. TCRdb itself ran the RT-PCR reads through MiXCR, one entry per CDR3 protein. The table includes about 410,000 distinct CDR3 sequences, roughly 17% detected once. This clonotype was counted only a few times. The sample consisted of blood, either unsorted or a sorted T cell fraction (not recorded which). This TCR came from a human donor who was either an allogeneic HSCT recipient or a stem cell or donor lymphocyte infusion donor (not recorded which). It is not recorded whose cells these are; they may come from a transplant donor. The genes are TRBV30 and TRBJ2-3, with D tentatively TRBD2 (6 bases). CDR3 sequence: CAWSIGTLTSTRYF. Here the CDR3 DNA reads TGTGCCTGGAGTATCGGGACTTTGACATCCACGAGGTATTTT.